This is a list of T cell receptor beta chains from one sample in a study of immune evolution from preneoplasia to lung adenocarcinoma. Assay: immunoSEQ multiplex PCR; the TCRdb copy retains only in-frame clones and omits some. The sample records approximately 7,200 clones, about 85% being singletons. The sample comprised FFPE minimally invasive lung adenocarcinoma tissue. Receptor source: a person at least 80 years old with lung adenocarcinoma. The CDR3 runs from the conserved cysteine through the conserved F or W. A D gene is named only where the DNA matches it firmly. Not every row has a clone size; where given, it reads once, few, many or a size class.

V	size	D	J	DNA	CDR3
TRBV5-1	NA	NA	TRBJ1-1	TGCGCCAGCAGCTTGTCGTCGGTGCCGAACACTGAAGCTTTCTTT	CASSLSSVPNTEAFF
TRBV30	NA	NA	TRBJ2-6	TGTGCCTGGAGACGGAGGGGCGGTGGAGGGGCCAACGTCCTGACTTTC	CAWRRRGGGGANVLTF
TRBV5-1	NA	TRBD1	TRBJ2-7	TGCGCCAGCAGCTCAGGGACAGGTAACAACGAGCAGTACTTC	CASSSGTGNNEQYF
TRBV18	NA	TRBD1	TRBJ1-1	TGTGCCAGCTCACCACAGGGGGCCGGCACTGAAGCTTTCTTT	CASSPQGAGTEAFF
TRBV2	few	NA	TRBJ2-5	TGTGCCAGCAGTGAAGGGGGTGGGGCTGGCGAGACCCAGTACTTC	CASSEGGGAGETQYF
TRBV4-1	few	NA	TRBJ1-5	TGCGCCAGCAGCCAAGATGGGGAGGGGAGAGGTAGCGGTAATCAGCCCCAGCATTTT	CASSQDGEGRGSGNQPQHF
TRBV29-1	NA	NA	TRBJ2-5	TGCAGCGTAGTGGGTTCGCTCATGGAGGAGACCCAGTACTTC	CSVVGSLMEETQYF
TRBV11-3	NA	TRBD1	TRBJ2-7	TGTGCCAGCGGCGGGACAGGGTTCGAGCAGTACTTC	CASGGTGFEQYF
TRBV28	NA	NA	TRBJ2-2	TGTGCCAGCAGCTGGGGTAACACCGGGGAGCTGTTTTTT	CASSWGNTGELFF
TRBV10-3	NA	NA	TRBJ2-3	TGTGCCATCAGTGAGGAGGGCAGCGCAGATACGCAGTATTTT	CAISEEGSADTQYF
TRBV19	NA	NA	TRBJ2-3	TGTGCCAGTAGTCCTAGGGGCACAGATACGCAGTATTTT	CASSPRGTDTQYF
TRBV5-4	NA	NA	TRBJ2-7	TGTGCCAGCAGCCCTCAGGGACCCCGGCAAATCGAGCAGTACTTC	CASSPQGPRQIEQYF
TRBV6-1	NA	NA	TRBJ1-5	TGTGCCAGCATCAGGGACACCAATCAGCCCCAGCATTTT	CASIRDTNQPQHF
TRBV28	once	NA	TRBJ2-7	TGTGCCAGGACCGGAGGCCGACGATCCTACGAGCAGTACTTC	CARTGGRRSYEQYF
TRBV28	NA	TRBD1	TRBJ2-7	TGTGCCAGCACCTTACGACAGGGGGCTGCCTACGAGCAGTACTTC	CASTLRQGAAYEQYF
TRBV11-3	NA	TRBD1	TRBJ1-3	TGTGCCAGCAGCCTACAGGGGGGAAACACCATATATTTT	CASSLQGGNTIYF
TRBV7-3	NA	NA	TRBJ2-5	TGTGCCAGCAGCTTAAGGCCTCAAGAGACCCAGTACTTC	CASSLRPQETQYF
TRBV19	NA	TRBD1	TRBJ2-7	TGTGCCAGTAGTAGGGCAGGGGGATACTACGAGCAGTACTTC	CASSRAGGYYEQYF
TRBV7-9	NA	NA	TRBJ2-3	TGTGCCAGCAGCTTAGAGAATCGGGACTTACAGTATTTT	CASSLENRDLQYF
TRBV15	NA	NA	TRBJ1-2	TGTGCCACCAGCAGAAATAAGGACGGGTGGGGTCTTGGCTACACCTTC	CATSRNKDGWGLGYTF
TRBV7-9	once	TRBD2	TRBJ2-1	TGTGCCAGCAGCTTGCGACTAGCGGGGGGGAATGAGCAGTTCTTC	CASSLRLAGGNEQFF
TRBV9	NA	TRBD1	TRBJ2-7	TGTGCCAGCAGCACCCGGGACAGCTCCTACGAGCAGTACTTC	CASSTRDSSYEQYF
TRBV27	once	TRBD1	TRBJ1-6	TGTGCCAGCAGTTTAAGGGACAGGGTCAGCACCCTCCACTTT	CASSLRDRVSTLHF
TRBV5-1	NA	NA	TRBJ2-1	TGCGCCAGCGGTGCTCGGACTGACTACAATGAGCAGTTCTTC	CASGARTDYNEQFF
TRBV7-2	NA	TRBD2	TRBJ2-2	TGTGCCAGCAGCTTAGCGGTCAGCGGCGGGAGTTTCCCCGGGGAGCTGTTTTTT	CASSLAVSGGSFPGELFF
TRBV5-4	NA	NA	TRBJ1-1	TGTGCCAGCAGCACAGGACAGAACAAGAACACTGAAGCTTTCTTT	CASSTGQNKNTEAFF
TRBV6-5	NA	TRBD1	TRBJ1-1	TGTGCCAGCAGTTACTCGGGACAGGGGGCGAACACTGAAGCTTTCTTT	CASSYSGQGANTEAFF
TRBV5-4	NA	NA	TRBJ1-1	TGTGCCAGCAGCTTGGCCACGAACACTGAAGCTTTCTTT	CASSLATNTEAFF
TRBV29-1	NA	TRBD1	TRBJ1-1	TGCAGCGTTGCGGGACAGCGTGAAGCTTTCTTT	CSVAGQREAFF
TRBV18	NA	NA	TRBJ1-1	TGTGCCAGCTCACCATCAGGGGTAGTTACTGAAGCTTTCTTT	CASSPSGVVTEAFF
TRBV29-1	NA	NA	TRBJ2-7	TGCAGCGGGGAGGACGAGCAGTACTTC	CSGEDEQYF
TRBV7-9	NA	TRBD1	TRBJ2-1	TGTGCCAGCAGCCGGGACAGGCAATTGTACCACAATGAGCAGTTCTTC	CASSRDRQLYHNEQFF
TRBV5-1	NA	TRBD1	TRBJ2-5	TGCGCCAGCAGCCCGGGACAGGGCCCAGAGACCCAGTACTTC	CASSPGQGPETQYF
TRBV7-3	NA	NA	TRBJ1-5	TGTGCCAGCAGCCTAAAAGCGGCCTATAGCAATCAGCCCCAGCATTTT	CASSLKAAYSNQPQHF
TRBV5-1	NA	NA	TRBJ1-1	TGCGCCAGCAGCTTGGGGGACATCCCTCCTGAAGCTTTCTTT	CASSLGDIPPEAFF
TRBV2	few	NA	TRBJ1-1	TGTGCCAGCAGTGTTGGATTAAACACTGAAGCTTTCTTT	CASSVGLNTEAFF
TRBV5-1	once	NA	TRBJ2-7	TGCGCCAGCAGCGAGATACAGGGCTCTAGCTACGAGCAGTACTTC	CASSEIQGSSYEQYF
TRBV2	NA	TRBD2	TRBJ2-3	TGTGCCAGCAAGCGGGGTAGCACAGATACGCAGTATTTT	CASKRGSTDTQYF
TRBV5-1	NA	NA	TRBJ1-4	TGCGCCAGCAGATCGGTGGTTGGCGGATCTAATGAAAAACTGTTTTTT	CASRSVVGGSNEKLFF
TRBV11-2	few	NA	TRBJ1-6	TGTGCCAGCAGGCACCCCAATAGGGCCAATTCACCCCTCCACTTT	CASRHPNRANSPLHF
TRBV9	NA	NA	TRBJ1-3	TGTGCCAGCAGCGTAGACGCAACGTCGGGAAACACCATATATTTT	CASSVDATSGNTIYF
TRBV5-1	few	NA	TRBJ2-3	TGCGCCAGCAGCATAGGGCCTGAGGGGGATACGCAGTATTTT	CASSIGPEGDTQYF
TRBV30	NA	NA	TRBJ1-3	TGTGCCTGGAGCAGGGAGGGCTCCAGCTCTGGAAACGCCATATATTTT	CAWSREGSSSGNAIYF
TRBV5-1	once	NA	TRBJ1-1	TGCGCCAGCAGCTTGGGTCGGGACGCGAACACTGAAGCTTTCTTT	CASSLGRDANTEAFF
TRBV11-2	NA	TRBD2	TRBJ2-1	TGTGCCAGCAGCAGCGGGAGACGTTACAATGAGCAGTTCTTC	CASSSGRRYNEQFF
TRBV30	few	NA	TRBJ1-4	TGTGCCTGGAGTTTGAAAACGATTGAAAAACTGTTTTTT	CAWSLKTIEKLFF
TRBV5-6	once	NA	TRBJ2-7	TGTGCCAGCAGCTTGCCTACACCCCACTACGAGCAGTACTTC	CASSLPTPHYEQYF